This T cell receptor (beta chain) is drawn from a study of blood T cell repertoires in COVID-19. For the study at large: T cells, B-cell-depleted T cells, or PBMCs supplied cDNA or gDNA.

The age range of participants was about 18 to 89 years, with residence in more than 20 US areas. V trimming: 0 bases; J trimming: 0 bases; junction bases outside the gene matches: 3. Per germline, CDR1 LGHDT and CDR2 YNNKEL (reference sequence). This CDR3 region has 16 residues. Sequencing used immunoSEQ multiplex PCR; TCRdb keeps in-frame clones, though not all of them. The sample comprises 200,000 to 250,000 clones, over 65% of which are singletons, and about 3.2% rests with the top ten. V usage is TRBV3-1 (or the pseudogene TRBV3-2) and J usage is TRBJ2-7, with TRBD1 matching 9 bases. Sequences were obtained from PBMCs or T cells enriched from blood (not recorded which). The origin of this receptor is a woman aged 60-70 years who had recovered from COVID-19. CDR3 sequence reads: CASSQEGTGSSYEQYF. Here the CDR3 DNA reads TGTGCCAGCAGCCAAGAGGGGACAGGGAGCTCCTACGAGCAGTACTTC.